This T cell receptor beta chain was obtained from a study of T cells in Graves' hyperthyroidism and ophthalmopathy. Diagnostic decisions used clinical symptoms, serum thyroxine and TRAb, thyroid ultrasound and orbital computed tomography. This clonotype has a handful of counts. Its antigen remains unknown. V shed 10 bases and J shed 2 bases, with 12 bases lying between them. The germline V gene encodes CDR1 ENHRY and CDR2 SYGVKD. The CDR3 length is 13 residues. General observations from the study: Expanded thyroid clonotypes (above 0.001) were mostly also found in blood. Prediction of ophthalmopathy progression came a median around 6.5 months pre-onset.

The investigators amplified TCR beta CDR3 regions from RNA transcripts. An initial round of RT-PCR targeting the TCR CDR3 relied on the HTBI primer set. TCRdb redid the calling of the multiplex PCR reads with MiXCR, one entry per CDR3 protein. In the table there are more than 550,000 distinct CDR3 sequences, approximately 18% of which are singletons. This sequence joins TRBV10-3 and TRBJ1-5; D is uncertain. The specimen was blood. This TCR was recovered from a woman in her fifties or sixties with Graves' hyperthyroidism that later progressed to Graves' ophthalmopathy. CDR3 DNA: TGTGCCACCTGCCCGGCCGGCAATCAGCCCCAGCATTTT. Its protein is CATCPAGNQPQHF.